These 28 T cell receptor beta chains share one sample of origin, sequenced in a study of T cells in Graves' hyperthyroidism and ophthalmopathy. Amplification of TCR beta CDR3 regions used RNA as the template. An initial round of RT-PCR targeting the TCR CDR3 relied on the HTBI primer set. TCRdb re-called the multiplex PCR reads through MiXCR, storing one row per CDR3 protein. The table has roughly 700,000 distinct CDR3 sequences, 12% to 15% seen once; the top ten hold about a tenth. The sequenced material came from blood. The source is a woman aged 18-29 years with Graves' hyperthyroidism.

This rearrangement joins TRBV10-3 to TRBJ2-1; D ambiguous. This CDR3 has 14 residues. Germline assignment: CDR1 ENHRY and CDR2 SYGVKD. The V gene lost 0 bases and the J gene lost 9 bases, with 12 bases spanning the gap. Here the CDR3 reads CAISESRLHPEQFF. CDR3 in DNA: TGTGCCATCAGTGAGTCGCGGCTCCACCCTGAGCAGTTCTTC.

This clonotype was counted at least ten times. This chain links TRBV7-8 with TRBJ2-3; no reliable D call. Germline V CDR1 and CDR2: SGHVS, FQNEAQ. CDR3 length: 17 amino acids. Between the trimmed V and J ends, which lost 4 bases and 6 bases, there was a span of 23 bases. CDR3 residues: CASSYRSRASGLDTQYF. In DNA, the CDR3 is TGTGCCAGCAGCTACCGGAGCCGAGCGTCCGGGCTGGATACGCAGTATTTT.

This clonotype was seen many times. The chain combines TRBV5-1 with TRBJ1-1, with a tentative D call TRBD1 (6 bases). Germline-derived CDR1 and CDR2 are SGHRS and YFSETQ. This CDR3 is built from 16 residues. V lost 4 bases and J lost 0, with 16 bases in between. The DNA of the CDR3 is TGCGCCAGCAGCCCGGGAAACAGGGTGATGAACACTGAAGCTTTCTTT. Protein sequence: CASSPGNRVMNTEAFF.

This clonotype was found many times. The chain has TRBV11-2 and TRBJ2-3; the match to TRBD2 covers 10 bases. The CDR3 extends over 15 amino acids. Germline CDR1 reads SGHAT; CDR2 reads FQNNGV. After removal of 2 bases from V and 3 bases from J, the junction contained 2 bases not matched to a gene. As DNA, the CDR3 is TGTGCCAGCAGCTTATCGACTAGCGGGACAGATACGCAGTATTTT. Protein: CASSLSTSGTDTQYF.

This clonotype was observed a few times. V and J are TRBV6-1 and TRBJ2-5; 7 bases are shared with TRBD1. CDR3 size: 11 residues. Looked up from germline, CDR1 is MNHNS and CDR2 is SASEGT. This chain's CDR3 is CASTGRETQYF. As DNA, the CDR3 is TGTGCTTCGACAGGGCGAGAGACCCAGTACTTC.

This clonotype occurred many times. V usage is TRBV18 and J usage is TRBJ2-5; D not certain. Trimming shortened V by 5 bases and J by 5 bases, and 6 bases separated the two germline ends. The V gene's germline CDR1 is KGHSH and CDR2 LQKENI. CDR3 length: 11 residues. CDR3 sequence reads: CASSEWETQYF. CDR3 nucleotide sequence: TGTGCCAGCTCAGAATGGGAGACCCAGTACTTC.

The chain couples TRBV5-1 to TRBJ2-7; D is perhaps TRBD2 (5 bases). The CDR3 has 14 amino acids. Germline V gene data show CDR1 as SGHRS and CDR2 as YFSETQ. The germline V and J ends were trimmed by 4 bases and 4 bases, with 15 bases remaining between them. The DNA for the CDR3 is TGCGCCAGCAGCCTCACGGGGATGGGGTACGAGCAGTACTTC. This gives the protein CASSLTGMGYEQYF.

The chain carries TRBV9 and TRBJ1-2; no clear D gene. Per germline, CDR1 SGDLS and CDR2 YYNGEE. This CDR3 is 14 amino acids long. Between the trimmed V and J ends, which lost 3 bases and 0 bases, there was a span of 9 bases. CDR3 in DNA: TGTGCCAGCAGCGGGGCACCCTCTAACTATGGCTACACCTTC. This encodes CASSGAPSNYGYTF. The entire variable domain, with the rest obtained from reference TRBV9 and TRBJ1-2, is as follows: DSGVTQTPKHLITATGQRVTLRCSPRSGDLSVYWYQQSLDQGLQFLIQYYNGEERAKGNILERFSAQQFPDLHSELNLSSLELGDSALYFCASSGAPSNYGYTFGSGTRLTVV.

This clonotype occurred many times. The J gene is TRBJ2-1, the V gene TRBV7-9; D perhaps matches TRBD2 (5 bases). V was shortened by 4 bases and J by 1 base, with 11 bases between the two germline ends. The CDR3 is made up of 15 amino acids. CDR1 and CDR2 (germline): SEHNR, FQNEAQ (reference sequence). The CDR3 loop reads CASSSTSKSYNEQFF. The CDR3 DNA sequence: TGTGCCAGCAGCTCCACTAGTAAGTCCTACAATGAGCAGTTCTTC.

This clonotype was picked up one time. A read error may be the cause here, since a much bigger clone is one base away. CDR3 nucleotide sequence: TGTGCCAGCAGTTTGAGGGGTTGGGGGGATGAGCAGTTCTTC. It encodes CASSLRGWGDEQFF. The rearrangement joins TRBV28 to TRBJ2-1, with a tentative D call TRBD2 (6 bases). The CDR3 is made up of 14 amino acids. V was trimmed by 3 bases and J by 8 bases, leaving 14 bases between them. From germline, CDR1 is MDHEN and CDR2 SYDVKM.

This clonotype has a count of ten or more. The CDR3 nucleotides are TGTGCCACCAGTGATCCTCGTGGGGGCAGGGGCCACGAGCAGTACTTC. This sequence encodes CATSDPRGGRGHEQYF. The chain employs TRBV24-1 and TRBJ2-7; tentatively, D is TRBD1 (6 bases). The ends were cut back, 3 bases at V and 5 bases at J, with 19 bases in the middle. The CDR3 has 16 residues. Germline CDR1 and CDR2: KGHDR and SFDVKD.

This clonotype was detected many times. The chain couples TRBV7-9 to TRBJ2-7, with 7 bases matching TRBD1. The CDR3 consists of 15 residues. Unmatched junction bases numbered 9, after V lost 2 bases and J lost 5 bases. Germline CDR1 and CDR2: SEHNR and FQNEAQ (reference sequence). CDR3 in amino acids: CASSLWQRQGHEQYF. Here the CDR3 DNA reads TGTGCCAGCAGCTTATGGCAACGACAGGGCCACGAGCAGTACTTC.

This clonotype was counted ten times or more. This sequence joins TRBV20-1 and TRBJ2-3; TRBD2 agrees at 7 bases. This CDR3 contains 14 residues. V shed 7 bases, J shed 7 bases, and the junction held 14 bases outside the gene matches. Per the germline V gene, CDR1 is DFQATT and CDR2 is SNEGSKA (reference sequence). The CDR3 DNA follows: TGCAGTGTGGGAGGGCAGGCCCGTAGGCATACGCAGTATTTT. Translation: CSVGGQARRHTQYF.

This clonotype was seen more than once but under ten times. This rearrangement joins TRBV9 to TRBJ2-7; D is unclear. The germline V and J ends were trimmed by 0 bases and 3 bases, with 16 bases remaining between them. Germline CDR1 and CDR2: SGDLS and YYNGEE. The CDR3 is 16 amino acids. The CDR3 here is CASSVGIGETYYEQYF. CDR3 bases: TGTGCCAGCAGCGTAGGCATCGGAGAGACTTACTACGAGCAGTACTTC.

V and J are TRBV9 and TRBJ2-7; D perhaps matches TRBD2 (6 bases). Germline CDR1 and CDR2: SGDLS and YYNGEE. V lost 0 bases and J 5 bases, leaving 12 bases between the germline ends. This CDR3 region has 14 residues. The CDR3 nucleotides read TGTGCCAGCAGCGTAGGTACTAGCTTCCACGAGCAGTACTTC. Translating it yields CASSVGTSFHEQYF. Looking up the rest from reference TRBV9 and TRBJ2-7 gives the full variable domain: DSGVTQTPKHLITATGQRVTLRCSPRSGDLSVYWYQQSLDQGLQFLIQYYNGEERAKGNILERFSAQQFPDLHSELNLSSLELGDSALYFCASSVGTSFHEQYFGPGTRLTVT.

This clonotype was found many times. The CDR3 loop is CASSLIWGGQYNEQFF. In nucleotides, the CDR3 is TGTGCCAGCAGCCTCATTTGGGGGGGCCAGTACAATGAGCAGTTCTTC. V usage is TRBV7-9 and J usage is TRBJ2-1; perhaps TRBD2 as D (7 bases). The V gene's germline CDR1 is SEHNR and CDR2 FQNEAQ (reference sequence). Between the trimmed V and J ends, which lost 5 bases and 4 bases, there was a span of 18 bases. The CDR3 has 16 residues.

This chain uses TRBV19 with TRBJ2-2; D is ambiguous. Germline loops: CDR1 LNHDA, CDR2 SQIVND (reference sequence). V was cut by 3 bases and J by 1 base, with 6 bases left in between. The CDR3 has 14 residues. This chain's CDR3 is CASSISGNTGELFF. The CDR3 DNA follows: TGTGCCAGTAGTATCTCAGGGAACACCGGGGAGCTGTTTTTT.

There are many counts of this clonotype. The chain joins TRBV12-3 or TRBV12-4 to TRBJ2-7; D not resolved. V was cut by 5 bases and J by 0 bases, with 11 bases left in between. The CDR3 runs 14 residues. This chain's CDR3 is CASSLLVGSYEQYF. For the CDR3, the DNA is TGTGCCAGCAGTCTCCTAGTTGGCTCCTACGAGCAGTACTTC.

This clonotype was seen only a few times. This rearrangement joins TRBV7-2 to TRBJ1-5; D not certain. This CDR3 contains 12 residues. CDR1 and CDR2 from the germline V gene are SGHTA and FQGNSA. The germline V and J ends were trimmed by 6 bases and 7 bases, with 10 bases remaining between them. CDR3 DNA: TGTGCCAGCAGTCAACCGAGGCAGCCCCAGCATTTT. Translation gives CASSQPRQPQHF.

Concerning this clonotype itself: A clone one base away is much larger, so this may be a read error. The chain carries TRBV28 and TRBJ1-1; D is uncertain. The CDR3 has 15 amino acids. The V gene lost 4 bases and the J gene lost 5 bases, with 17 bases spanning the gap. The germline gives CDR1 MDHEN, CDR2 SYDVKM. CDR3 sequence (DNA): TGTGCCAGCAGTTCCCCCCGGGCTTTGCGAACTGAAGCTTTCTTT. It yields the protein CASSSPRALRTEAFF.

At least ten counts were recorded for this clonotype. This chain uses TRBV5-8 with TRBJ1-1; D perhaps matches TRBD1 (6 bases). V gave up 0 bases and J gave up 3 bases, with 9 bases separating them. Germline CDR1 and CDR2: SGHTS and YDEGEE. The CDR3 has 14 amino acids. The CDR3 nucleotides read TGTGCCAGCAGCTTGGGGGGGCCGGACACTGAAGCTTTCTTT. Translated, it gives CASSLGGPDTEAFF. The whole variable domain, filled in from reference TRBV5-8 and TRBJ1-1, reads EAGVTQSPTHLIKTRGQQATLRCSPISGHTSVYWYQQALGLGLQFLLWYDEGEERNRGNFPPRFSGRQFPNYSSELNVNALELEDSALYLCASSLGGPDTEAFFGQGTRLTVV.

This clonotype was found many times. Written as DNA, the CDR3 is TGTGCCACCAGTGATTTATACACGCGGGAGACCCAGTACTTC. Translating it yields CATSDLYTRETQYF. V and J are TRBV24-1 and TRBJ2-5, with D uncertain. Per germline, CDR1 KGHDR and CDR2 SFDVKD. With 1 base removed from V and 5 bases from J, the gap between germline ends came to 10 bases. CDR3 size: 14 residues.

This clonotype appeared once. V and J are TRBV11-2 and TRBJ2-4; D possibly corresponds to TRBD2 (5 bases). This CDR3 is 16 amino acids long. Germline values: CDR1 SGHAT, CDR2 FQNNGV. V lost 1 base and J lost 0, with 10 bases in between. CDR3 nucleotide sequence: TGTGCCAGCAGCTTAGGGCTAGCCCTAGCCAAAAACATTCAGTACTTC. It yields the protein CASSLGLALAKNIQYF.

The rearrangement uses TRBV15 and TRBJ2-3, with 8 nucleotides matching TRBD2. Germline-derived CDR1 and CDR2 are LNHNV and YYDKDF (reference sequence). This CDR3 has 19 amino acids. Trimming removed 5 bases from V and 1 base from J; junction bases left unmatched: 17. The CDR3 DNA reads TGTGCCACCAGCGGAATGCCCCTGGGGAAGCGGGAGCGCACAGATACGCAGTATTTT. Translation gives CATSGMPLGKRERTDTQYF.

Ten or more counts support this clonotype. This chain connects TRBV6-1 to TRBJ2-2; 7 bases fit TRBD1. V lost 5 bases to trimming and J lost 7 bases; unmatched junction nucleotides: 4. Germline CDR1 reads MNHNS; CDR2 reads SASEGT. The CDR3 has 13 residues. CDR3 bases: TGTGCCAGCAGTTTACAGGGGCACGGGGAGCTGTTTTTT. Translation: CASSLQGHGELFF.

The gene calls are TRBV18 and TRBJ2-3; D call uncertain. From germline, CDR1 is KGHSH and CDR2 LQKENI. Trimming removed 3 bases at V and 4 bases at J, with 17 bases between. The CDR3 is made up of 16 amino acids. The CDR3 bases are TGTGCCAGCTCACCCTCCTCGACACGGGCGGCAGATACGCAGTATTTT. It is translated as CASSPSSTRAADTQYF.

This rearrangement joins TRBV4-1 to TRBJ2-3, with a tentative D call TRBD1 (5 bases). The CDR3 has 13 residues. Trimming removed 1 base from V and 14 bases from J, with 16 bases in between. The germline gives CDR1 MGHRA, CDR2 YSYEKL. CDR3 amino acids: CASSQAYGAPRYF. Here the CDR3 DNA reads TGCGCCAGCAGCCAAGCATATGGGGCCCCCCGGTATTTT.

The table lists this clonotype with many counts. This rearrangement joins TRBV11-2 to TRBJ1-5; the match to TRBD1 covers 9 bases. The CDR3 contains 15 residues. The ends lost 2 bases at V and 4 bases at J; junction bases unmatched: 3. CDR1 is SGHAT, CDR2 FQNNGV, per germline. The CDR3 reads CASSLSTGGNQPQHF. CDR3 DNA sequence: TGTGCCAGCAGCTTATCGACAGGGGGTAATCAGCCCCAGCATTTT.